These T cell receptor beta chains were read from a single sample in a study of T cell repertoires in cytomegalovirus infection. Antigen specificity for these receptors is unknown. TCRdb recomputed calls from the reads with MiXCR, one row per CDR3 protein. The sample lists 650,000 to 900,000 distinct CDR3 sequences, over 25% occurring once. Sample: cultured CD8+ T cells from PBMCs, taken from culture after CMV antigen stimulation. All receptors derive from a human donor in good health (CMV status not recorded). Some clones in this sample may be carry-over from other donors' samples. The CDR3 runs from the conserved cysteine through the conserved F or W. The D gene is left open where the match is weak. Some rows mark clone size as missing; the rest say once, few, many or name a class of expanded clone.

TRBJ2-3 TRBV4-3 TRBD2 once CASSQDLAGGTATDTQYF TGCGCCAGCAGCCAAGATCTTGCCGGGGGGACCGCCACAGATACGCAGTATTTT
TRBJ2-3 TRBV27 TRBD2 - CASSSRGGRTDTQYF TGTGCCAGCAGTTCCCGGGGGGGAAGAACAGATACGCAGTATTTT
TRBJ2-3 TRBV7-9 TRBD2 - CASSSPGLAVRSTDTQYF TGTGCCAGCAGCTCGCCGGGACTAGCGGTGCGTAGCACAGATACGCAGTATTTT
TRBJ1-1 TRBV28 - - CASSALRRGLEAFF TGTGCCAGCAGTGCCCTAAGGAGGGGCCTTGAAGCTTTCTTT
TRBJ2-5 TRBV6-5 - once CASGFLGGIQETQYF TGTGCCAGCGGCTTCCTTGGGGGAATCCAAGAGACCCAGTACTTC
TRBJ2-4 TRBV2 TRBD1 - CASSEALTGGSLRNIQYF TGTGCCAGCAGTGAAGCGCTGACAGGGGGTTCGTTAAGAAACATTCAGTACTTC
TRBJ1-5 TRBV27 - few CASSLSAGRSQPQHF TGTGCCAGCAGTTTATCGGCGGGGAGGAGTCAGCCCCAGCATTTT
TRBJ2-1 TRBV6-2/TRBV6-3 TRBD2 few CASINGLAGGDSHNEQFF TGTGCCAGCATCAACGGGCTAGCGGGGGGGGATTCCCACAATGAGCAGTTCTTC
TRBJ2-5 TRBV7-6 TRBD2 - CASNSLAGGKEETQYF TGTGCCAGCAACTCTCTAGCGGGGGGTAAGGAAGAGACCCAGTACTTC
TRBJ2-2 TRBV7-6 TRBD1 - CASSLGWGQGSYANTGELFF TGTGCCAGCAGCTTAGGCTGGGGACAGGGGTCCTACGCGAACACCGGGGAGCTGTTTTTT
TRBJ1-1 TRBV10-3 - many CAISANTEAFF TGTGCCATCAGTGCGAACACTGAAGCTTTCTTT
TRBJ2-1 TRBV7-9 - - CASRNYRANYNEQFF TGTGCCAGCCGCAATTACAGAGCGAATTACAATGAGCAGTTCTTC
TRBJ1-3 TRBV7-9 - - CASSGARQNFSGNTIYF TGTGCCAGCAGCGGGGCCAGACAGAACTTCTCTGGAAACACCATATATTTT
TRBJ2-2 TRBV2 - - CASRAGTGPNTGELFF TGTGCCAGCAGAGCGGGAACAGGGCCGAACACCGGGGAGCTGTTTTTT
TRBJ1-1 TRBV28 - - CASSWLGENTEAFF TGTGCCAGCAGCTGGCTCGGGGAGAACACTGAAGCTTTCTTT
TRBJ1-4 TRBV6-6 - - CASSYSKRQEEKLFF TGTGCCAGCAGTTACTCGAAACGGCAGGAGGAAAAACTGTTTTTT
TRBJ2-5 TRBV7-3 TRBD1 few CASSAPGQAETQYF TGTGCCAGCAGCGCCCCAGGACAGGCGGAGACCCAGTACTTC
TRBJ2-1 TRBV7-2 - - CDSSLDYSEQFF TGTGACAGCAGCTTAGACTACAGTGAGCAGTTCTTC
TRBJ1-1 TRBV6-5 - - CASSYSNGWNTEAFF TGTGCCAGCAGTTACTCGAATGGGTGGAACACTGAAGCTTTCTTT
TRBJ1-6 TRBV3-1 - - CASSHKQGGSYNSPLHF TGTGCCAGCAGCCATAAACAGGGCGGATCCTATAATTCACCCCTCCACTTT
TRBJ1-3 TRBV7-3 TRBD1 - CVSSPDRGFGNTIYF TGTGTCAGCAGCCCGGACAGGGGCTTCGGAAACACCATATATTTT
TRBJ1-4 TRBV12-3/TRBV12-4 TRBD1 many CASSQTGSGEKLFF TGTGCCAGCAGTCAGACAGGGTCGGGTGAAAAACTGTTTTTT
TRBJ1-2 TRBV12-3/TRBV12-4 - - CASSLEGAQYYGCTF TGTGCCAGCAGTTTAGAAGGGGCGCAGTACTATGGCTGCACCTTC
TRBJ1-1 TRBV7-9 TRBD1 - CASSLAGTGWRTEAFF TGTGCCAGCAGCTTAGCAGGGACAGGGTGGAGAACTGAAGCTTTCTTT
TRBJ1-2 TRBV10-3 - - CAIREPYGYTF TGTGCCATCCGGGAACCCTATGGCTACACCTTC
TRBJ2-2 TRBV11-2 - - CASSLRGTQNTGELFF TGTGCCAGCAGCTTACGGGGGACGCAGAACACCGGGGAGCTGTTTTTT
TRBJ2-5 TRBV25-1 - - CASSLRWRGQETQYF TGTGCCAGCAGTCTACGATGGCGGGGCCAAGAGACCCAGTACTTC
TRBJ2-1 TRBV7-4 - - CASSLGKNEQFF TGTGCCAGCAGCTTAGGAAAGAATGAGCAGTTCTTC
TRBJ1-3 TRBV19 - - CASSTFNSGNTIYF TGTGCCAGTAGTACCTTTAACTCTGGAAACACCATATATTTT
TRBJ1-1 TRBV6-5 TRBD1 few CASSFGQGGATEAFF TGTGCCAGCAGTTTCGGACAGGGTGGGGCCACTGAAGCTTTCTTT
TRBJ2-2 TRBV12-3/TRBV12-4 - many CASSPSTGLPGGELFF TGTGCCAGCAGTCCCTCAACAGGGCTGCCGGGCGGGGAGCTGTTTTTT
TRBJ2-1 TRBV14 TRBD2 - CASSHPGEGSYNEQFF TGTGCCAGCAGCCACCCGGGGGAGGGTTCCTACAATGAGCAGTTCTTC
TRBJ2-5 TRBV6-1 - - CASSERSHGKWETQYF TGTGCCAGCAGTGAAAGGTCCCATGGGAAGTGGGAGACCCAGTACTTC
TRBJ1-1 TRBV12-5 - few CASGLAGPHTEAFF TGTGCTAGTGGTTTGGCGGGCCCGCACACTGAAGCTTTCTTT
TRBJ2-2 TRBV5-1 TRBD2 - CASRQRGSTGELFF TGCGCCAGCCGCCAGCGGGGGAGCACCGGGGAGCTGTTTTTT
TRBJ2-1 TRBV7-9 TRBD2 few CASSSSLAGSYQQFF TGTGCCAGCAGCTCTTCTCTAGCGGGGAGCTATCAGCAGTTCTTC
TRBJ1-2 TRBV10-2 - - CASSGNRAHGYTF TGCGCCAGCAGTGGAAACAGGGCTCATGGCTACACCTTC
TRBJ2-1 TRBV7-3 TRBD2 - CASSFTSGGARNVQFF TGTGCCAGCAGCTTTACTAGCGGGGGGGCTAGGAATGTGCAGTTCTTC
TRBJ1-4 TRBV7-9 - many CASSSKGGEIQKLFF TGTGCCAGCAGCTCCAAGGGTGGGGAAATTCAAAAACTGTTTTTT
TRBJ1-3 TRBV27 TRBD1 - CASKGASSGNTIYF TGTGCCAGCAAGGGGGCAAGCTCTGGAAACACCATATATTTT
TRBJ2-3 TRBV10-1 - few CASSEASATDTQYF TGCGCCAGCAGTGAAGCTAGCGCGACAGATACGCAGTATTTT
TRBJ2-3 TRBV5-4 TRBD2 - CASSARAGAGGRTDTQYF TGTGCCAGCAGCGCCCGGGCGGGAGCGGGGGGTCGCACAGATACGCAGTATTTT
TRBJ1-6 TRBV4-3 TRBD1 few CASSQDLKGASPLHF TGCGCCAGCAGCCAAGATCTAAAGGGGGCTTCACCCCTCCACTTT
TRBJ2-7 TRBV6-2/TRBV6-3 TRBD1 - CASSYRRTGSYEQYF TGTGCCAGCAGTTACCGTAGGACAGGGTCCTACGAGCAGTACTTC
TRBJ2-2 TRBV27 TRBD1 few CASSPYGQGVTGELFF TGTGCCAGCAGTCCATACGGACAGGGGGTCACCGGGGAGCTGTTTTTT
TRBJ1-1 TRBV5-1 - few CASSTLDTQHSEAFF TGCGCCAGCAGCACCCTAGACACCCAACACTCTGAAGCTTTCTTT
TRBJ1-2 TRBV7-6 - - CAGSLSGTDRLYGYTF TGTGCCGGCAGCTTAAGCGGAACCGACAGGTTATATGGCTACACCTTC
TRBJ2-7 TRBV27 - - CASSLMGGQIFEQYF TGTGCCAGCAGTTTAATGGGGGGACAAATCTTCGAGCAGTACTTC
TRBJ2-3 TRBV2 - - CASSPEGGITDTQYF TGTGCCAGCAGCCCGGAGGGGGGGATCACAGATACGCAGTATTTT
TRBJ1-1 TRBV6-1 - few CASTPSTEAFF TGTGCCAGCACCCCGAGCACTGAAGCTTTCTTT
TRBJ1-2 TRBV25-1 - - CASSEYGTDYGYTF TGTGCCAGCAGTGAATATGGGACGGACTATGGCTACACCTTC
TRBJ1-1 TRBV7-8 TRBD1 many CASRTTGGPNTEAFF TGTGCCAGCAGGACCACAGGGGGACCGAACACTGAAGCTTTCTTT
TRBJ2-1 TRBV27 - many CASSFSGEQFF TGTGCCAGCAGTTTCAGCGGTGAGCAGTTCTTC
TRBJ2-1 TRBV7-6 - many CASSFNLASYNEQFF TGTGCCAGCAGCTTCAACCTAGCTTCCTACAATGAGCAGTTCTTC
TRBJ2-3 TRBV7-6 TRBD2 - CASSLDRAGGSDTQYF TGTGCCAGCAGCTTAGATCGAGCGGGGGGATCAGATACGCAGTATTTT